The 26 T cell receptor beta chains reported below all come from one sample, sequenced in a study of identical twins. TCRdb called the 5' RACE reads again in MiXCR, with one record for every CDR3 protein. The profile shows about 720,000 distinct CDR3 sequences, around a sixth of them singletons. This sample was shared with a second study, whose subject was T cells expressing NK-cell markers.

Sequencing was done on a sample of PBMCs. Source of these receptors: a young woman in good health.

This rearrangement joins TRBV9 to TRBJ1-6; D is unclear. The CDR3 has 13 amino acids. Germline V gene lookup returns CDR1 SGDLS and CDR2 YYNGEE. The V gene lost 0 bases and the J gene lost 10 bases, with 8 bases spanning the gap. For the CDR3, the DNA is TGTGCCAGCAGCGTAGATTTGGGATCACCCCTCCACTTT. As protein: CASSVDLGSPLHF. The whole variable domain, remainder taken from reference TRBV9 and TRBJ1-6, is DSGVTQTPKHLITATGQRVTLRCSPRSGDLSVYWYQQSLDQGLQFLIQYYNGEERAKGNILERFSAQQFPDLHSELNLSSLELGDSALYFCASSVDLGSPLHFGNGTRLTVT.

V usage is TRBV18 and J usage is TRBJ2-7, with no clear D. This CDR3 has 12 residues. Germline CDR1 reads KGHSH; CDR2 reads LQKENI. The germline V and J ends were trimmed by 3 bases and 9 bases, with 12 bases remaining between them. DNA for the CDR3: TGTGCCAGCTCACCCCCTGGAATCGGGCAGTACTTC. It specifies CASSPPGIGQYF.

There are a few counts of this clonotype. This chain uses TRBV12-3 or TRBV12-4 with TRBJ2-4, with D maybe TRBD2 (6 bases). The length of the CDR3 is 12 residues. Trimming took 6 bases from V and 9 from J, leaving 12 bases between them. CDR3 DNA sequence: TGTGCCAGCAGCGGGGGAGGTCCCATTCAGTACTTC. It codes for CASSGGGPIQYF.

V usage is TRBV20-1 and J usage is TRBJ2-5, with 11 bases aligning to TRBD2. This CDR3 contains 15 residues. The junction had 5 bases not matched to a gene; V was cut back by 0 bases and J by 5 bases. Per the germline V gene, CDR1 is DFQATT and CDR2 is SNEGSKA (reference sequence). The CDR3 sequence: CSARDGASGRETQYF. The CDR3 nucleotides read TGCAGTGCTAGAGACGGAGCTAGCGGGAGGGAGACCCAGTACTTC.

The chain joins TRBV7-8 to TRBJ2-6; D gene ambiguous. The CDR3 runs 17 residues. V lost 2 bases and J lost 0, with 11 bases in between. Germline-derived CDR1 and CDR2 are SGHVS and FQNEAQ. The CDR3 here is CASSLLGSRSGANVLTF. DNA for the CDR3: TGTGCCAGCAGCTTATTAGGGTCCCGCTCTGGGGCCAACGTCCTGACTTTC.

The rearrangement uses TRBV7-9 and TRBJ1-4; D perhaps matches TRBD1 (5 bases). V was cut by 4 bases and J by 8 bases, with 14 bases left in between. CDR3 length: 14 residues. CDR1 SEHNR and CDR2 FQNEAQ come from the germline V gene (reference sequence). The CDR3 sequence: CASSWAGGTEKLFF. The CDR3 DNA is TGTGCCAGCAGCTGGGCTGGCGGGACCGAAAAACTGTTTTTT.

This clonotype was found a few times. The chain is built from TRBV12-3 or TRBV12-4 and TRBJ2-1; 13 nucleotides align to TRBD2. CDR3 length equals 16 residues. V lost 5 bases, J lost 8 bases, and 9 bases stayed unmatched. For the CDR3, the DNA is TGTGCCAGCAGTACCAGGACTAGCGGGAGAGGCGATGAGCAGTTCTTC. As protein: CASSTRTSGRGDEQFF.

In this sample, this clonotype turned up a few times. The chain employs TRBV12-3 or TRBV12-4 and TRBJ1-3; D gene unclear. V lost 6 bases and J 0 bases, leaving 9 bases between the germline ends. The CDR3 has 14 amino acids. The CDR3 DNA follows: TGTGCCAGCAGAGGACTCCTCTCTGGAAACACCATATATTTT. Its translation is CASRGLLSGNTIYF.

The chain recombines TRBV12-3 or TRBV12-4 with TRBJ1-5; maybe TRBD1 (5 bases). The CDR3 sequence is 17 residues long. V lost 1 base to trimming and J lost 6 bases, with 19 bases between them. In DNA form, the CDR3 reads TGTGCCAGCAGTTTAGGTAGGGGCCTCCCTGATGGTCAGCCCCAGCATTTT. Translated, it gives CASSLGRGLPDGQPQHF.

This clonotype was observed a few times. The CDR3 reads CATSRGASDTDTQYF. DNA of the CDR3: TGTGCCACCAGCAGAGGGGCCTCGGACACAGATACGCAGTATTTT. The gene calls are TRBV15 and TRBJ2-3, with D unclear. This CDR3 has 15 amino acids. Germline CDR1 LNHNV, CDR2 YYDKDF (reference sequence). V dropped 1 base and J dropped 2 bases, with 10 bases sitting between them.

This chain connects TRBV3-1 to TRBJ1-1; no reliable D call. The CDR3 is 14 residues long. Trimming took off 1 base at V and 4 bases at J, with 10 bases between the two ends. The germline V gene has CDR1 LGHDT and CDR2 YNNKEL (reference sequence). The CDR3 spells CASSQAVYGTEAFF. CDR3 sequence (DNA): TGTGCCAGCAGCCAAGCCGTTTACGGCACTGAAGCTTTCTTT.

This clonotype was observed a handful of times. The CDR3 DNA sequence: TGTGCCAGCAGCCGTTACGGGCTAGCAGGAGAGACCCAGTACTTC. Translation gives CASSRYGLAGETQYF. The chain carries TRBV7-2 and TRBJ2-5; perhaps TRBD2 as D (5 bases). V was shortened by 5 bases and J by 4 bases, with 17 bases between the two germline ends. The CDR3 has 15 amino acids. Germline CDR1 SGHTA, CDR2 FQGNSA.

The chain links TRBV27 to TRBJ2-1; D gene uncertain. Trimming removed 8 bases at V and 2 bases at J, with 10 bases between. CDR1 MNHEY and CDR2 SMNVEV come from the germline V gene (reference sequence). This CDR3 has 13 residues. CDR3 coding DNA: TGTGCCAGCTGGAGACCTACCTACAATGAGCAGTTCTTC. Its translation: CASWRPTYNEQFF.

The CDR3 nucleotides are TGTGCCAGCAGCTTGGATGGGGGCTTCTACGAGCAGTACTTC. This codes for CASSLDGGFYEQYF. The V gene is TRBV5-6, the J gene TRBJ2-7, with a weak D call TRBD1 (6 bases). The CDR3 sequence is 14 residues long. V was cut by 0 bases and J by 3 bases, with 10 bases left in between. Germline V gives CDR1 SGHDT, CDR2 YYEEEE.

This clonotype was recorded many times. The chain is built from TRBV10-3 and TRBJ2-6, with a tentative D call TRBD1 (5 bases). In germline, CDR1 is ENHRY, CDR2 SYGVKD. V was shortened by 3 bases and J by 1 base, with 13 bases between the two germline ends. The CDR3 loop spans 17 amino acids. The CDR3 coding sequence is TGTGCCATCAGTGATGCCAGGGTTTCTTCTGGGGCCAACGTCCTGACTTTC. This encodes CAISDARVSSGANVLTF.

This clonotype was detected a few times. This rearrangement joins TRBV9 to TRBJ2-2; D not certain. V lost 5 bases to trimming and J lost 2 bases, with 10 bases between them. In germline, CDR1 is SGDLS, CDR2 YYNGEE. The CDR3 sequence is 14 residues long. The CDR3 DNA follows: TGTGCCAGCAGGATAGGGCCTAACACCGGGGAGCTGTTTTTT. Translating gives CASRIGPNTGELFF. The variable domain in full, completed from reference TRBV9 and TRBJ2-2, reads DSGVTQTPKHLITATGQRVTLRCSPRSGDLSVYWYQQSLDQGLQFLIQYYNGEERAKGNILERFSAQQFPDLHSELNLSSLELGDSALYFCASRIGPNTGELFFGEGSRLTVL.

J is TRBJ2-3 and V is TRBV12-5; D is tentatively TRBD1 or TRBD2 (6 bases each). The CDR3 runs 18 residues. Trimming shortened V by 0 bases and J by 2 bases, and 18 bases separated the two germline ends. Germline values: CDR1 LGHNT, CDR2 FRNRAP. The CDR3 region has the DNA TGTGCTAGTGGTTTGGTACGGTTTCGGGGGCCTATCACAGATACGCAGTATTTT. Protein: CASGLVRFRGPITDTQYF.

A few counts support this clonotype. The chain joins TRBV5-1 to TRBJ2-3; 12 bases are shared with TRBD2. Trimming at V came to 4 bases and at J to 1 base, leaving 4 bases not matched to a gene. The CDR3 spans 16 residues. From germline, CDR1 is SGHRS and CDR2 YFSETQ. CDR3 region: CASSLWTSGGTDTQYF. DNA of the CDR3: TGCGCCAGCAGCCTCTGGACTAGCGGGGGCACAGATACGCAGTATTTT.

The chain has TRBV6-4 and TRBJ2-2; D assignment may be TRBD1 or TRBD2 (5 bases each). The ends were cut back, 0 bases at V and 0 bases at J, with 8 bases in the middle. Germline V lookup: CDR1 MRHNA, CDR2 SNTAGT. This CDR3 region has 16 residues. CDR3 in DNA: TGTGCCAGCAGTGACTCGGTGGGGGCGAACACCGGGGAGCTGTTTTTT. Amino acid sequence: CASSDSVGANTGELFF.

This clonotype was seen only a few times. The V and J genes are TRBV20-1 and TRBJ2-7; 9 bases align to TRBD2. CDR3 length: 15 residues. Per germline, CDR1 DFQATT and CDR2 SNEGSKA (reference sequence). V gave up 0 bases and J gave up 3 bases; unmatched junction bases: 6. CDR3 nucleotide sequence: TGCAGTGCTAGAGATCTAGCGGGGTTGCTCTACGAGCAGTACTTC. It yields the protein CSARDLAGLLYEQYF.

This clonotype has just a few counts. J is TRBJ2-4 and V is TRBV15, with D possibly TRBD1 on 5 matching bases. CDR1 is LNHNV and CDR2 is YYDKDF in the germline V gene (reference sequence). The CDR3 covers 15 residues. Trimming took off 1 base at V and 3 bases at J, with 10 bases between the two ends. The DNA for the CDR3 is TGTGCCACCAGCAGAGGGGGCGTTGGCAAAAACATTCAGTACTTC. This codes for CATSRGGVGKNIQYF. Full variable domain (remainder filled in from reference TRBV15 and TRBJ2-4): DAMVIQNPRYQVTQFGKPVTLSCSQTLNHNVMYWYQQKSSQAPKLLFHYYDKDFNNEADTPDNFQSRRPNTSFCFLDIRSPGLGDTAMYLCATSRGGVGKNIQYFGAGTRLSVL.

V and J are TRBV6-1 and TRBJ2-3; TRBD2 might be the D (6 bases). Germline assignment: CDR1 MNHNS and CDR2 SASEGT. The ends were cut back, 8 bases at V and 3 bases at J, with 15 bases in the middle. This CDR3 is built from 14 residues. The CDR3 sequence is CASGGGSRTDTQYF. CDR3 sequence (DNA): TGTGCCAGCGGGGGAGGCAGTCGAACAGATACGCAGTATTTT.

The sample holds many counts of this clonotype. The junction shows a germline mismatch at one end, possibly a read error. The chain carries TRBV5-1 and TRBJ2-5, with 8 bases aligning to TRBD1. CDR1 is SGHRS and CDR2 is YFSETQ in the germline V gene. The CDR3 totals 15 residues. The CDR3 protein is CASSLATGAQETQYF. CDR3 DNA sequence: TGTGCCAGCAGTTTAGCGACAGGGGCTCAAGAGACCCAGTACTTC.

The chain has TRBV20-1 and TRBJ2-5, with TRBD2 matching over 9 bases. The length of the CDR3 is 14 residues. The V gene's germline CDR1 is DFQATT and CDR2 SNEGSKA (reference sequence). V lost 6 bases and J lost 4; bases outside the gene matches: 9. CDR3: CSARSGGPGETQYF. The CDR3 DNA follows: TGCAGTGCCCGGAGCGGGGGGCCGGGAGAGACCCAGTACTTC.

This clonotype was counted a few times. V and J are TRBV9 and TRBJ2-1, with 13 bases aligning to TRBD2. This CDR3 is 20 amino acids long. The germline gives CDR1 SGDLS, CDR2 YYNGEE. The trim removed 0 bases at V and 2 bases at J, leaving 11 bases unmatched. CDR3 residues: CASSVEGGGLAGTTYNEQFF. DNA for the CDR3: TGTGCCAGCAGCGTAGAGGGCGGGGGACTAGCGGGAACCACCTACAATGAGCAGTTCTTC.

The chain employs TRBV12-3 or TRBV12-4 and TRBJ2-1, with D possibly matching TRBD2 (6 bases). V dropped 5 bases and J dropped 9 bases, with 14 bases sitting between them. The CDR3 consists of 13 residues. The CDR3 loop reads CASSKLALGEQFF. CDR3 in DNA: TGTGCCAGCAGTAAACTAGCCTTAGGTGAGCAGTTCTTC.